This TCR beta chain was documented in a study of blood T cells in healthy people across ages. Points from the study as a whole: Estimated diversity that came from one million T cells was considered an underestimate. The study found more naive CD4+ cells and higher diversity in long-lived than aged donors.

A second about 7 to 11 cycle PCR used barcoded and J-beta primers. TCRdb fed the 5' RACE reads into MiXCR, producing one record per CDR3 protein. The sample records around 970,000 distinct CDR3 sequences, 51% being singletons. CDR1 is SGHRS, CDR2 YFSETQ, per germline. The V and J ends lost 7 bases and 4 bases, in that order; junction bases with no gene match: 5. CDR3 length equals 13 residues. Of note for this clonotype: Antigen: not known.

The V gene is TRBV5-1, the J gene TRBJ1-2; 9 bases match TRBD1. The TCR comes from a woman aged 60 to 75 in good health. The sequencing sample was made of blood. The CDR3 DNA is TGCGCCAGCTCCACAGGGGGCGGCTATGGCTACACCTTC. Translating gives CASSTGGGYGYTF.